This is a list of T cell receptor beta chains from one sample in a study of OX40 agonist ivuxolimab in advanced cancers. Libraries were prepared by immunoSEQ multiplex PCR; TCRdb keeps only in-frame clonotypes and omits some of them. The table records some 60,000 clones, 75% to 95% of them present only once. Sequenced here: CD4+ or CD8+ T cells sorted from blood, sampled in a trial of the OX40 agonist ivuxolimab. Every receptor here comes from an adult with an advanced solid tumor such as melanoma, head and neck, liver or kidney cancer. The CDR3 runs from the conserved cysteine through the conserved F or W. A D gene is named only where the DNA matches it firmly. Expanded clones get a size class; other rows say once, few or many, or leave the size out.

v_call: TRBV5-1
d_call: TRBD2
j_call: TRBJ2-1
clone_size: .
cdr3_aa: CASSIWTSGGNNEQFF
cdr3_nt: TGCGCCAGCAGCATTTGGACTAGCGGGGGGAACAATGAGCAGTTCTTC

v_call: TRBV19
d_call: TRBD2
j_call: TRBJ2-1
clone_size: .
cdr3_aa: CASSPPGLAGYNEQFF
cdr3_nt: TGTGCCAGTAGTCCGCCGGGACTAGCGGGTTACAATGAGCAGTTCTTC

v_call: TRBV27
d_call: TRBD1
j_call: TRBJ2-5
clone_size: .
cdr3_aa: CASSLRGRATGGIETQYF
cdr3_nt: TGTGCCAGCAGTTTACGGGGGAGGGCAACAGGGGGCATAGAGACCCAGTACTTC

v_call: TRBV27
d_call: TRBD2
j_call: TRBJ2-7
clone_size: .
cdr3_aa: CASSPTRAGNSYEQYF
cdr3_nt: TGTGCCAGCAGTCCGACGAGAGCGGGAAACTCCTACGAGCAGTACTTC

v_call: TRBV6-4
d_call: .
j_call: TRBJ2-3
clone_size: few
cdr3_aa: CASSDSTTDTQYF
cdr3_nt: TGTGCCAGCAGTGACTCGACCACAGATACGCAGTATTTT

v_call: TRBV5-1
d_call: TRBD1
j_call: TRBJ2-1
clone_size: .
cdr3_aa: CASSYRTGYNEQFF
cdr3_nt: TGCGCCAGCAGCTATCGGACAGGGTACAATGAGCAGTTCTTC

v_call: TRBV11-3
d_call: TRBD2
j_call: TRBJ2-1
clone_size: .
cdr3_aa: CASSPTSGGYNEQFF
cdr3_nt: TGTGCCAGCAGCCCAACTAGCGGGGGTTACAATGAGCAGTTCTTC

v_call: TRBV13
d_call: TRBD2
j_call: TRBJ2-3
clone_size: .
cdr3_aa: CASSYGLAADTQYF
cdr3_nt: TGTGCCAGCAGCTACGGACTAGCGGCTGATACGCAGTATTTT

v_call: TRBV6-5
d_call: .
j_call: TRBJ2-7
clone_size: .
cdr3_aa: CASSDGPAYEQYF
cdr3_nt: TGTGCCAGCAGCGACGGGCCCGCCTACGAGCAGTACTTC

v_call: TRBV19
d_call: TRBD2
j_call: TRBJ2-7
clone_size: .
cdr3_aa: CASSIDVSGRSTYEQYF
cdr3_nt: TGTGCCAGTAGTATAGACGTTAGCGGGAGGTCGACCTACGAGCAGTACTTC

v_call: TRBV2
d_call: TRBD1
j_call: TRBJ2-3
clone_size: .
cdr3_aa: CASNRGEGTDTQYF
cdr3_nt: TGTGCCAGTAACAGGGGAGAAGGCACAGATACGCAGTATTTT

v_call: TRBV6-1
d_call: .
j_call: TRBJ2-7
clone_size: .
cdr3_aa: CASRASYEQYF
cdr3_nt: TGTGCCAGCCGGGCCTCCTACGAGCAGTACTTC

v_call: TRBV7-3
d_call: .
j_call: TRBJ2-3
clone_size: .
cdr3_aa: CASSSGTLTDTQYF
cdr3_nt: TGTGCCAGCAGCTCGGGGACCCTGACAGATACGCAGTATTTT

v_call: TRBV10-3
d_call: TRBD1
j_call: TRBJ2-7
clone_size: .
cdr3_aa: CATFDRDRGVGEQYF
cdr3_nt: TGTGCCACATTCGACCGGGACAGGGGTGTTGGGGAGCAGTACTTC

v_call: TRBV6-5
d_call: TRBD2
j_call: TRBJ2-1
clone_size: .
cdr3_aa: CASSLAGGPYNEQFF
cdr3_nt: TGTGCCAGCAGTTTAGCGGGAGGGCCTTACAATGAGCAGTTCTTC

v_call: TRBV4-2
d_call: .
j_call: TRBJ2-7
clone_size: .
cdr3_aa: CASSQARTYEQYF
cdr3_nt: TGTGCCAGCAGCCAAGCTCGTACTTACGAGCAGTACTTC

v_call: TRBV4-3
d_call: .
j_call: TRBJ2-7
clone_size: .
cdr3_aa: CASSPKPGPLYEQYF
cdr3_nt: TGCGCCAGCAGCCCAAAGCCGGGACCTTTATACGAGCAGTACTTC

v_call: TRBV6-1
d_call: TRBD1
j_call: TRBJ2-7
clone_size: .
cdr3_aa: CASSEGGGWDRATYEQYF
cdr3_nt: TGTGCCAGCAGTGAAGGGGGTGGATGGGACAGGGCAACCTACGAGCAGTACTTC

v_call: TRBV5-1
d_call: .
j_call: TRBJ2-5
clone_size: .
cdr3_aa: CASSLGQGGEETQYF
cdr3_nt: TGCGCCAGCAGCTTGGGGCAGGGTGGGGAAGAGACCCAGTACTTC

v_call: TRBV9
d_call: .
j_call: TRBJ2-1
clone_size: .
cdr3_aa: CASSVAGTTYNEQFF
cdr3_nt: TGTGCCAGCAGCGTAGCCGGGACCACCTACAATGAGCAGTTCTTC

v_call: TRBV19
d_call: .
j_call: TRBJ1-2
clone_size: .
cdr3_aa: CASSIGGGDYGYTF
cdr3_nt: TGTGCCAGTAGTATAGGTGGAGGGGACTATGGCTACACCTTC

v_call: TRBV27
d_call: TRBD1
j_call: TRBJ2-5
clone_size: .
cdr3_aa: CASSTHRGLETQYF
cdr3_nt: TGTGCCAGCAGTACCCACAGGGGGCTAGAGACCCAGTACTTC